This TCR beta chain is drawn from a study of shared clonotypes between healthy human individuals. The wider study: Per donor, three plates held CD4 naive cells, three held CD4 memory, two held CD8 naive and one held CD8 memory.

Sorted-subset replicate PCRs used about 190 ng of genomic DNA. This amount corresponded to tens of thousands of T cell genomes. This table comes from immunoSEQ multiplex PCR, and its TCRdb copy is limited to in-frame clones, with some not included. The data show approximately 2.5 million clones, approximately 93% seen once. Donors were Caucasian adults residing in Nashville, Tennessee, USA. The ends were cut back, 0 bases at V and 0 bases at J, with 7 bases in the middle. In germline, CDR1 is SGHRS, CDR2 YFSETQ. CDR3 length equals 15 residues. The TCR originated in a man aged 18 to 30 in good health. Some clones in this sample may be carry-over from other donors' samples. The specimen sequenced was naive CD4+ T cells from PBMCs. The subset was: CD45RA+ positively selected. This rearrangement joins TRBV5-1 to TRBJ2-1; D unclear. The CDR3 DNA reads TGCGCCAGCAGCTTGGGAGACTTCTCCTACAATGAGCAGTTCTTC. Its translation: CASSLGDFSYNEQFF.